This TCR beta chain was recorded in a study of blood T cell repertoires in COVID-19. Across the whole study: COVID-19 samples from acute and convalescent phases originated in the United States, Italy and Spain. From T cells, B-cell-depleted T cells, or PBMCs came the material, which was cDNA or gDNA.

The authors' processing: Amplified reference gene primers provided the basis for estimating nucleated cell counts. Profiling relied on immunoSEQ multiplex PCR, and the TCRdb table lists in-frame clones only, not all of them. The V and J calls and clone size were taken over from that table, and D and trimming were inferred from the DNA. The repertoire holds 80,000 to 100,000 clones, with 75% to 90% as singletons. Sequenced material: peripheral blood. The clonotype originates from a woman older than 75 with acute or convalescent COVID-19.

The CDR3 nucleotides are TGTGCCAGCAGCCCCCGGACAGGGGAGGGAAAACTGTTTTTT. It specifies CASSPRTGEGKLFF. The rearrangement uses TRBV2 and TRBJ1-4, with 9 positions matching TRBD1. V gave up 6 bases and J gave up 10 bases; unmatched junction bases: 9. CDR1 and CDR2 from the germline V gene are SNHLY and FYNNEI. The CDR3 covers 14 residues.